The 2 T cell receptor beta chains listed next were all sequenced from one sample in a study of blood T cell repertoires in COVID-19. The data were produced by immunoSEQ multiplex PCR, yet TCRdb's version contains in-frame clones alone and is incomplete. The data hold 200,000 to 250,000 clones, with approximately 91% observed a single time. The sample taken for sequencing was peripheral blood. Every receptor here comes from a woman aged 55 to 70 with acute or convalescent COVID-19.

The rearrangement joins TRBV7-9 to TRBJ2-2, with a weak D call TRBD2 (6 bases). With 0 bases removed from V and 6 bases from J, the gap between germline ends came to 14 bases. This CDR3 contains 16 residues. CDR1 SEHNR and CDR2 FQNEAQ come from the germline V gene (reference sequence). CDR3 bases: TGTGCCAGCAGCTTAGCTCTGTCGGGGGACGCCGGGGAGCTGTTTTTT. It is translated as CASSLALSGDAGELFF.

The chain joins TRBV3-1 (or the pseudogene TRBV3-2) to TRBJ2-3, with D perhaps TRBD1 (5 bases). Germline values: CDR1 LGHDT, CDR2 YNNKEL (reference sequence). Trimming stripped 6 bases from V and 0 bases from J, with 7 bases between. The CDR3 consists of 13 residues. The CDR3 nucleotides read TGTGCCAGCAGGACAGCTAGCACAGATACGCAGTATTTT. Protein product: CASRTASTDTQYF.